This TCR beta chain was sequenced in a study of blood T cell repertoires in COVID-19. Study-level information: PBMCs, B-cell-depleted T cells, or T cells provided the cDNA or gDNA that made up the material.

In the authors' methods: Cell counts per sample came from amplifying reference gene primers. Repertoires were generated with immunoSEQ multiplex PCR, while TCRdb's copy carries only in-frame clones and drops some. That table gives V, J and clone size, and the DNA gave D and trimming. Of over 150,000 clones listed, 80% to 90% are singletons. Germline V gives CDR1 MNHEY, CDR2 SVGAGI. V dropped 8 bases and J dropped 2 bases, with 18 bases sitting between them. This CDR3 is 15 amino acids long. The chain links TRBV6-5 to TRBJ1-1; maybe TRBD1 (6 bases). Sequences were obtained from peripheral blood. The sequence was obtained from a woman in her sixties or seventies who had recovered from COVID-19. The chain's CDR3 is CASSTRGAVNTEAFF. Written as DNA, the CDR3 is TGTGCCAGCTCTACTCGGGGGGCGGTAAACACTGAAGCTTTCTTT.